This T cell receptor (beta chain) stems from a study of regulatory T cells in long-lasting Graves disease. The overall study: Antithyroid drug intake by newly diagnosed Graves' patients had lasted under 3 months. Study-wide results and limits: Peripheral blood was the sole material, not thyroid tissue.

Construction of TCR beta libraries relied on iRepertoire HTBI primers and on Arm-PCR targeting CDR3 regions. TCRdb passed the multiplex PCR reads through MiXCR, listing each CDR3 protein once. This table has some 460,000 distinct CDR3 sequences, 15% to 20% appearing once. The time point was: newly diagnosed GD, antithyroid drugs for less than 3 months. The TCR library was made from RNA extracted from PBMCs. In the case of this clonotype: The target antigen is unknown.

This CDR3 region has 15 residues. V was clipped by 4 bases and J by 4 bases, with 13 bases between them. Germline CDR1 reads MNHEY; CDR2 reads SVGAGI. This same sample was also part of a study on T cells in Graves' hyperthyroidism and ophthalmopathy.

The chain uses TRBV6-5 and TRBJ2-2, with unresolved D. The source of this sequence is a man aged 40-55 years with Graves disease. This material consisted of peripheral blood mononuclear cells (PBMCs), taken at new diagnosis, from a patient treated with antithyroid drugs. CDR3 protein: CASSSHGSLTGELFF. CDR3 bases: TGTGCCAGCAGTTCCCATGGCAGCCTCACCGGGGAGCTGTTTTTT.